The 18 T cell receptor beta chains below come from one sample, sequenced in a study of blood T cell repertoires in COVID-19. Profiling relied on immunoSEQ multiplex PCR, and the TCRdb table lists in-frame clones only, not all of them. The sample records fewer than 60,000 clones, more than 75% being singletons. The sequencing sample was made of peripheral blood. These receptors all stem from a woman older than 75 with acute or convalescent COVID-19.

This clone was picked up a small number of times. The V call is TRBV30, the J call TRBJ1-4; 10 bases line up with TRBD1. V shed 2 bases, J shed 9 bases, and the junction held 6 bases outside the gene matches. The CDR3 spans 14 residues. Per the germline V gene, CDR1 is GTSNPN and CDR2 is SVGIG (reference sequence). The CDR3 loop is CAWSPGQGLQKLFF. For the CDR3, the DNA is TGTGCCTGGAGTCCGGGACAGGGGCTTCAAAAACTGTTTTTT.

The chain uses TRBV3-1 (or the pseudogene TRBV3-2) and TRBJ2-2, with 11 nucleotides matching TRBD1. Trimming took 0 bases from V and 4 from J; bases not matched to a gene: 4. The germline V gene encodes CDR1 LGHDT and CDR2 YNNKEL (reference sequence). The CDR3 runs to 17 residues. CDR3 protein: CASSQDSGTGGTGELFF. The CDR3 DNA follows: TGTGCCAGCAGCCAAGATTCCGGGACAGGGGGCACCGGGGAGCTGTTTTTT.

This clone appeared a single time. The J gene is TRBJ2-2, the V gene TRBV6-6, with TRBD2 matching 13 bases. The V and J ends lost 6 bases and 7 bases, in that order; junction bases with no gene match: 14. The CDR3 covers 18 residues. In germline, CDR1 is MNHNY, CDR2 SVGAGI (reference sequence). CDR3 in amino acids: CASRRLAGGLQVGGELFF. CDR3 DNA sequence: TGTGCCAGCAGACGACTAGCGGGGGGCCTCCAGGTTGGCGGGGAGCTGTTTTTT.

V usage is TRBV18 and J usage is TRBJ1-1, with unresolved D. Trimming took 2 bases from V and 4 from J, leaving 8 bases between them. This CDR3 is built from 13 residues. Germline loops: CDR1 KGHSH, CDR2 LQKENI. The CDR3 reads CASSPSRSTEAFF. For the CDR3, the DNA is TGTGCCAGCTCACCATCGCGGAGCACTGAAGCTTTCTTT.

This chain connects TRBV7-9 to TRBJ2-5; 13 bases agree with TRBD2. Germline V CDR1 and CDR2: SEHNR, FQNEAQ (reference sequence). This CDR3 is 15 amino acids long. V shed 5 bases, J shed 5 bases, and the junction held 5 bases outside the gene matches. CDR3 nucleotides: TGTGCCAGCAGCCTGGGACTAGCGGGGAGGGAGACCCAGTACTTC. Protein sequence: CASSLGLAGRETQYF.

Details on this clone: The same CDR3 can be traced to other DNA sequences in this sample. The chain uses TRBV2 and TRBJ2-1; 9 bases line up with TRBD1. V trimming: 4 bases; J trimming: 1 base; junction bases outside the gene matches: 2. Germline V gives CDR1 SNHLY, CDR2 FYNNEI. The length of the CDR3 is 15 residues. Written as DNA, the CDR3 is TGTGCCAGCAGTGTAGACAGGGGGTCCTACAATGAGCAGTTCTTC. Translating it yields CASSVDRGSYNEQFF.

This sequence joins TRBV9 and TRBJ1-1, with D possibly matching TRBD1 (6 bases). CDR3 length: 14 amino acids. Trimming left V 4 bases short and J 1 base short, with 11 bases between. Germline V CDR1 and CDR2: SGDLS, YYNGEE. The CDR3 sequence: CASSQTGPNTEAFF. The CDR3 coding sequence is TGTGCCAGCAGCCAGACAGGACCGAACACTGAAGCTTTCTTT.

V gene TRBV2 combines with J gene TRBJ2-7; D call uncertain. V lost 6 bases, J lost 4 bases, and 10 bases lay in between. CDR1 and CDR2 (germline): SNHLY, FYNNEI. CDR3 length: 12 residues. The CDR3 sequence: CASSEVAYEQYF. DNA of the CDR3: TGTGCCAGCAGCGAGGTGGCATACGAGCAGTACTTC. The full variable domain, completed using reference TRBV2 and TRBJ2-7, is EPEVTQTPSHQVTQMGQEVILRCVPISNHLYFYWYRQILGQKVEFLVSFYNNEISEKSEIFDDQFSVERPDGSNFTLKIRSTKLEDSAMYFCASSEVAYEQYFGPGTRLTVT.

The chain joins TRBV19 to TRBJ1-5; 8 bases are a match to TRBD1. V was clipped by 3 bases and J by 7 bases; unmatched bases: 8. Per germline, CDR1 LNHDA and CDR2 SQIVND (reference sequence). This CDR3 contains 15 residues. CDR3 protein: CASSIVTGGEQPQHF. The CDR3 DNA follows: TGTGCCAGTAGTATCGTTACAGGGGGGGAACAGCCCCAGCATTTT.

The CDR3 DNA follows: TGCGCCAGCAGCTTGGCGGGGGAGACCTACAATGAGCAGTTCTTC. Amino acid sequence: CASSLAGETYNEQFF. The chain is built from TRBV5-1 and TRBJ2-1; D perhaps matches TRBD2 (6 bases). Germline CDR1 is SGHRS and CDR2 is YFSETQ. Deletions cut 0 bases from V and 2 bases from J, with 9 bases between. This CDR3 has 15 amino acids.

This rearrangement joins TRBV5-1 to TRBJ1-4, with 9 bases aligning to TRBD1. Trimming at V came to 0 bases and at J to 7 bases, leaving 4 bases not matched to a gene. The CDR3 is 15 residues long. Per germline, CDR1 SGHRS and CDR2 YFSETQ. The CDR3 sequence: CASSLGDRELEKLFF. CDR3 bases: TGCGCCAGCAGCTTGGGGGACAGGGAACTTGAAAAACTGTTTTTT.

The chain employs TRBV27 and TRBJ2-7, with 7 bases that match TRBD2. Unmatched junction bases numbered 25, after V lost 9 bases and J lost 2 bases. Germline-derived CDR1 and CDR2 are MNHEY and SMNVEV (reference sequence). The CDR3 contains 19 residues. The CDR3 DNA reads TGTGCCAGAACCACTAGGGGAGGGGCTGGAAAGGTTGGGACCTACGAGCAGTACTTC. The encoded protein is CARTTRGGAGKVGTYEQYF.

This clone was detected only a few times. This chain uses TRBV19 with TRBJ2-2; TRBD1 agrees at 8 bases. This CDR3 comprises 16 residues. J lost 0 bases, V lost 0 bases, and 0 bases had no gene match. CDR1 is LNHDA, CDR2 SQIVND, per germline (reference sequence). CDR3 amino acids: CASSIEQGANTGELFF. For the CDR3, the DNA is TGTGCCAGTAGTATAGAACAGGGGGCGAACACCGGGGAGCTGTTTTTT.

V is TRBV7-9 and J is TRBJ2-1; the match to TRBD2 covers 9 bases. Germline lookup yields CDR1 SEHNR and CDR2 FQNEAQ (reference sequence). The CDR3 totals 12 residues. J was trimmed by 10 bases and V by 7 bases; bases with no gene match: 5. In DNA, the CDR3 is TGTGCCAGCACCCCGGGACTAGCCGAGCAGTTCTTC. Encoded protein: CASTPGLAEQFF.

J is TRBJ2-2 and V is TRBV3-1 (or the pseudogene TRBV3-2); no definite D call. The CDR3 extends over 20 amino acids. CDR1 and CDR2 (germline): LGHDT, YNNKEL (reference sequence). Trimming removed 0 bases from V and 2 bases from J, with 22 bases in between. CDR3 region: CASSQDRPLASRDNTGELFF. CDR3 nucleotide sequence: TGTGCCAGCAGCCAAGACCGTCCGCTCGCTAGTCGCGACAACACCGGGGAGCTGTTTTTT.

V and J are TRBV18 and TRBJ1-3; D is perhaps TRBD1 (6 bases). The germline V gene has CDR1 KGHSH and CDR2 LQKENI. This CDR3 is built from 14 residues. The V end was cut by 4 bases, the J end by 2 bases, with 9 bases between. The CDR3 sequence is CASSQNRAGNTIYF. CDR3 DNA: TGTGCCAGCTCACAGAACAGGGCTGGAAACACCATATATTTT.

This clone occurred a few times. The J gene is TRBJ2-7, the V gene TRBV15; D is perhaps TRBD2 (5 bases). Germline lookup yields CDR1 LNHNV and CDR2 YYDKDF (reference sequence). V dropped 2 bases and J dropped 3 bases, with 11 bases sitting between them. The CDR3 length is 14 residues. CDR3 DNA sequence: TGTGCCACCAGCAGATCCCCCGGGGACTACGAGCAGTACTTC. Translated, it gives CATSRSPGDYEQYF.

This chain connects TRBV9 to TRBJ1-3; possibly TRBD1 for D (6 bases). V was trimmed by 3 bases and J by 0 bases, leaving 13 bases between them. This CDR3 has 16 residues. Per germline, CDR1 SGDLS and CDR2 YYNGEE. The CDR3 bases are TGTGCCAGCAGCGGGCAGGGGCATACCTCTGGAAACACCATATATTTT. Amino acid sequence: CASSGQGHTSGNTIYF.